Listed below are T cell receptor beta chains from one sample, sequenced in a study of T-cell memory formation after mild COVID-19. TCRdb reprocessed the 5' RACE reads with MiXCR, giving one entry per CDR3 protein. In the table there are roughly 300,000 distinct CDR3 sequences, roughly 8% of which are singletons. The sequenced material came from PBMCs or a T cell subset sorted from them (not recorded which). The origin of the receptors is a young man who had mild COVID-19 (a few samples of this study predate the infection). Cell type and time point are not known. Both conserved end residues are part of each CDR3. The size entry is marked missing in some rows and otherwise reads once, few, many or a size class.

J | size | V | CDR3
TRBJ1-1 | few | TRBV4-2 | CASSQDRFAEAFF
TRBJ1-6 | few | TRBV5-1 | CASSLETSGNNSPLHF
TRBJ2-1 | many | TRBV5-1 | CASSLAGQGFYNEQFF
TRBJ2-3 | . | TRBV20-1 | CSARLVDTQYF
TRBJ2-1 | . | TRBV15 | CATAGTTIHEQFF
TRBJ2-2 | many | TRBV5-1 | CASSRTSQSPGELFF
TRBJ2-1 | . | TRBV18 | CASSTGGQGGNEQFF
TRBJ1-2 | few | TRBV5-1 | CASSLTEILNREGYTF
TRBJ2-1 | few | TRBV7-9 | CASSLAEQWYNEQFF
TRBJ2-1 | few | TRBV28 | CASSNYGGYNEQFF
TRBJ2-1 | many | TRBV9 | CASSVMWAGDYNEQFF
TRBJ2-6 | . | TRBV5-1 | CASSLWSSGANVLTF
TRBJ2-5 | many | TRBV5-1 | CASSLAGTSQETQYF
TRBJ2-1 | few | TRBV5-1 | CASSLRAGGPYNEQFF
TRBJ2-1 | . | TRBV20-1 | CSARTSRQGIYNEQFF
TRBJ1-2 | few | TRBV7-3 | CASSPTGTEINYGYTF
TRBJ2-7 | many | TRBV20-1 | CSAGLGSLYEQYF
TRBJ2-7 | few | TRBV7-9 | CASSLGRVRHNEQYF
TRBJ1-1 | . | TRBV7-2 | CASSMRQGQAFF
TRBJ2-1 | . | TRBV7-3 | CASSPSTGGFYNEQFF